Listed below are T cell receptor beta chains from one sample, sequenced in a study of cytomegalovirus exposure and HLA in healthy donors. Profiling relied on immunoSEQ multiplex PCR, and the TCRdb table lists in-frame clones only, not all of them. The sample lists a few hundred thousand clones, approximately 80% occurring once. The sequenced sample was PBMCs. Source of these receptors: a man in his forties in good health and CMV-seronegative. CDR3s include the opening cysteine and the closing phenylalanine or tryptophan. Fields, in order: V gene, J gene, clone size, D gene, CDR3 DNA, CDR3 protein. The D gene is left open where the match is weak. Part of the rows lack a size; the others show once, few, many or a class for expanded clones.

V: TRBV19
J: TRBJ2-3
size: .
D: TRBD1
DNA: TGTGCCAGTAGATCGACAGGGGAAGGCAATACGCAGTATTTT
CDR3: CASRSTGEGNTQYF

V: TRBV6-1
J: TRBJ1-3
size: .
D: TRBD1
DNA: TGTGCCACCGTAACAGGGGCCTACTCTGGAAACACCATATATTTT
CDR3: CATVTGAYSGNTIYF

V: TRBV10-3
J: TRBJ2-7
size: .
D: TRBD1
DNA: TGTGCCATCAGTGAGTGGAATAAGGGGGCCTCCTACGAGCAGTACTTC
CDR3: CAISEWNKGASYEQYF

V: TRBV20-1
J: TRBJ2-1
size: .
D: .
DNA: TGCAGTGCTCACGAACTGAGGAAGCAGTTCTTC
CDR3: CSAHELRKQFF

V: TRBV6-1
J: TRBJ1-1
size: .
D: .
DNA: TGTGCCAGCAGTGAGGACAGTCTCGGCACTGAAGCTTTCTTT
CDR3: CASSEDSLGTEAFF

V: TRBV7-9
J: TRBJ2-7
size: .
D: .
DNA: TGTGCCAGCAGCTTAGCCGCCGGGTCCCCCTACGAGCAGTACTTC
CDR3: CASSLAAGSPYEQYF

V: TRBV4-2
J: TRBJ2-3
size: .
D: .
DNA: TGTGCCAGCAGCCAAGAGTGGGGCTACACAGATACGCAGTATTTT
CDR3: CASSQEWGYTDTQYF

V: TRBV6-6
J: TRBJ1-2
size: .
D: .
DNA: TGTGCCAGCAGTCCTCCCCAGGGGCAAGGGGGCTACACCTTC
CDR3: CASSPPQGQGGYTF

V: TRBV6-1
J: TRBJ2-1
size: .
D: .
DNA: TGTGCCAGCAGGTCAGGGCACGGGTACAATGAGCAGTTCTTC
CDR3: CASRSGHGYNEQFF

V: TRBV4-1
J: TRBJ1-3
size: .
D: .
DNA: TGCGCCAGCTCGGAGGGACCTGTGTACTCTGGAAACACCATATATTTT
CDR3: CASSEGPVYSGNTIYF

V: TRBV11-2
J: TRBJ1-4
size: few
D: .
DNA: TGTGCCAGCAGCATCCTGACTGCAACTAATGAAAAACTGTTTTTT
CDR3: CASSILTATNEKLFF

V: TRBV5-6
J: TRBJ2-7
size: .
D: TRBD2
DNA: TGTGCCAGCAGCTTGTTTTGGACTAGCGAACCCTACGAGCAGTACTTC
CDR3: CASSLFWTSEPYEQYF

V: TRBV4-1
J: TRBJ1-1
size: few
D: .
DNA: TGCGCCAGCAGCCAAAAGAGGGACACTGAAGCTTTCTTT
CDR3: CASSQKRDTEAFF

V: TRBV7-9
J: TRBJ2-5
size: few
D: TRBD2
DNA: TGTGCCAGCAGCGGTTGGACTAGCGGCCCCTCCGCGGGGCAAGAGACCCAGTACTTC
CDR3: CASSGWTSGPSAGQETQYF

V: TRBV5-1
J: TRBJ2-7
size: .
D: TRBD1
DNA: TGCGCCAGCAGCTCGGGACAGGGGGCCTACGAGCAGTACTTC
CDR3: CASSSGQGAYEQYF

V: TRBV4-1
J: TRBJ1-1
size: .
D: .
DNA: TGCGCCAGCAGCCCCCCGTCCGGGGGGTCGAACACTGAAGCTTTCTTT
CDR3: CASSPPSGGSNTEAFF

V: TRBV10-3
J: TRBJ2-5
size: .
D: .
DNA: TGTGCCATCAGTGAGACAGACCAAGAGACCCAGTACTTC
CDR3: CAISETDQETQYF

V: TRBV7-9
J: TRBJ1-3
size: .
D: TRBD1
DNA: TGTGCCAGCAGCTTACAGGGGGCGTCAGGAAACACCATATATTTT
CDR3: CASSLQGASGNTIYF

V: TRBV2
J: TRBJ1-5
size: .
D: .
DNA: TGTGCCAGCACCGAGTATCAGCCCCAGCATTTT
CDR3: CASTEYQPQHF

V: TRBV28
J: TRBJ1-2
size: .
D: .
DNA: TGTGCCAGCAGTTCATACCCTGCGGAGGGAAGCTACACCTTC
CDR3: CASSSYPAEGSYTF